These 23 T cell receptor beta chains originate from one sample sequenced in a study of PD-1 blockade in classical Hodgkin lymphoma. Every one of the patients relapsed after autologous stem cell transplantation (brentuximab vedotin exposure was variable). Data came from immunoSEQ multiplex PCR; TCRdb stores just in-frame clones and leaves some out. The table lists around 13,000 clones, around 80% of them singletons. Sequencing used peripheral blood mononuclear cells (PBMCs), obtained before the second cycle of nivolumab. The receptors stem from a human donor with classical Hodgkin lymphoma.

The chain has TRBV4-1 and TRBJ1-5; no reliable D call. CDR3 length equals 15 residues. Germline V gene lookup returns CDR1 MGHRA and CDR2 YSYEKL. The V end was cut by 0 bases, the J end by 7 bases, with 13 bases between. The CDR3 DNA reads TGCGCCAGCAGCCAAGACAGGCGCCGGGAACAGCCCCAGCATTTT. It translates to CASSQDRRREQPQHF.

This clone appeared once. The rearrangement links TRBV28 to TRBJ1-5; D is possibly TRBD1 (6 bases). The CDR3 has 15 amino acids. The V and J ends lost 5 bases and 7 bases respectively, with 18 bases between them. Germline V lookup: CDR1 MDHEN, CDR2 SYDVKM. The CDR3 DNA follows: TGTGCCAGCAGTCCAGGGGCAGCGCCTCGACAGCCCCAGCATTTT. It encodes CASSPGAAPRQPQHF.

The V and J genes are TRBV14 and TRBJ2-5; no reliable D call. This CDR3 comprises 11 residues. V was trimmed by 3 bases and J by 1 base, leaving 0 bases between them. Per germline, CDR1 SGHDN and CDR2 FVKESK. CDR3 region: CASSHQETQYF. CDR3 sequence (DNA): TGTGCCAGCAGCCACCAAGAGACCCAGTACTTC.

In regard to this clone: A far larger clone lies a single base away; this is likely a read error. The chain joins TRBV6-5 to TRBJ2-1; D call uncertain. CDR1 and CDR2 (germline): MNHEY, SVGAGI. The V end was cut by 5 bases, the J end by 8 bases, with 7 bases between. This CDR3 is 11 amino acids long. The CDR3 loop is CASSPGDEQFF. The CDR3 nucleotides are TGTGCCAGCAGTCCTGGGGATGAGCAGTTCTTC.

The V gene is TRBV28, the J gene TRBJ1-1; D is unresolved. Between the trimmed V and J ends, which lost 5 bases and 1 base, there was a span of 26 bases. This CDR3 contains 19 residues. Germline values: CDR1 MDHEN, CDR2 SYDVKM. CDR3 in DNA: TGTGCCAGCAGTCACCCTAAACCTGCCGGGGAAGCAGGGAACACTGAAGCTTTCTTT. This encodes CASSHPKPAGEAGNTEAFF.

This clone has a handful of counts. The junction and the germline gene differ at one end; a read error may be behind it. The rearrangement links TRBV6-5 to TRBJ2-7; TRBD1 matches at 7 bases. Germline lookup yields CDR1 MNHEY and CDR2 SVGAGI. The length of the CDR3 is 14 residues. CDR3 sequence reads: CATSDGTASYEQYF. DNA of the CDR3: TGTGCCACCAGTGACGGGACAGCTTCCTACGAGCAGTACTTC.

This clone was observed once. This chain links TRBV27 with TRBJ2-3, with a tentative D call TRBD2 (6 bases). CDR1 MNHEY and CDR2 SMNVEV come from the germline V gene (reference sequence). The ends were cut back, 6 bases at V and 0 bases at J, with 13 bases in the middle. The CDR3 is 15 amino acids. CDR3 in amino acids: CASSPGGESTDTQYF. Here the CDR3 DNA reads TGTGCCAGCAGCCCGGGCGGGGAAAGCACAGATACGCAGTATTTT.

The CDR3 region is CARSFLAGYYNEQFF. For the CDR3, the DNA is TGTGCCAGAAGCTTTCTAGCGGGGTACTACAATGAGCAGTTCTTC. The chain recombines TRBV5-3 with TRBJ2-1, with 9 bases that match TRBD2. TRBV5-3 is noted as an ORF with a role that remains uncertain. This CDR3 contains 15 residues. The V and J ends lost 2 bases and 3 bases, in that order; junction bases with no gene match: 3.

The V call is TRBV2, the J call TRBJ2-2, with a weak D call TRBD1 (6 bases). The CDR3 runs to 13 residues. Germline V gives CDR1 SNHLY, CDR2 FYNNEI. The ends were cut back, 6 bases at V and 7 bases at J, with 12 bases in the middle. CDR3: CASREQGVGELFF. CDR3 nucleotide sequence: TGTGCCAGCAGGGAACAGGGAGTCGGGGAGCTGTTTTTT.

The rearrangement uses TRBV5-1 and TRBJ2-3; D might be TRBD1 (5 bases). Trimming took off 0 bases at V and 3 bases at J, with 8 bases between the two ends. The germline V gene encodes CDR1 SGHRS and CDR2 YFSETQ. The CDR3 totals 14 residues. CDR3 loop: CASSLAGQTDTQYF. The CDR3 DNA reads TGCGCCAGCAGCTTGGCAGGGCAAACAGATACGCAGTATTTT.

V is TRBV4-3 and J is TRBJ1-5; a weak D match, TRBD1 (6 bases). V gave up 0 bases and J gave up 4 bases, with 10 bases separating them. CDR1 and CDR2 from the germline V gene are LGHNA and YSLEER. This CDR3 contains 15 residues. CDR3 sequence: CASSQDQGGNQPQHF. In nucleotides, the CDR3 is TGCGCCAGCAGCCAAGATCAAGGGGGAAATCAGCCCCAGCATTTT.

V gene TRBV18 combines with J gene TRBJ1-5; 8 nucleotides align to TRBD1. Germline loops: CDR1 KGHSH, CDR2 LQKENI. This CDR3 comprises 13 residues. The trim removed 3 bases at V and 7 bases at J, leaving 2 bases unmatched. For the CDR3, the DNA is TGTGCCAGCTCACCGACAGGGGACCAGCCCCAGCATTTT. The encoded protein is CASSPTGDQPQHF. The full variable domain, with the rest looked up from reference TRBV18 and TRBJ1-5, is NAGVMQNPRHLVRRRGQEARLRCSPMKGHSHVYWYRQLPEEGLKFMVYLQKENIIDESGMPKERFSAEFPKEGPSILRIQQVVRGDSAAYFCASSPTGDQPQHFGDGTRLSIL.

The V call is TRBV7-9, the J call TRBJ1-1, with D perhaps matching TRBD1 (5 bases). V was pared by 2 bases and J by 1 base, with 8 bases between. In germline, CDR1 is SEHNR, CDR2 FQNEAQ (reference sequence). The CDR3 runs to 14 residues. The CDR3 protein is CASSLQGRNTEAFF. The CDR3 DNA reads TGTGCCAGCAGCTTACAGGGACGGAACACTGAAGCTTTCTTT.

CDR3 nucleotide sequence: TGTGCCAGCAGTTACTTCCAGGGGCCGAATTCACCCCTCCACTTT. Amino acids: CASSYFQGPNSPLHF. This rearrangement joins TRBV6-6 to TRBJ1-6, with a possible D match to TRBD1 (6 bases). The CDR3 runs to 15 residues. The ends were cut back, 1 base at V and 7 bases at J, with 11 bases in the middle. Per the germline V gene, CDR1 is MNHNY and CDR2 is SVGAGI (reference sequence).

The rearrangement joins TRBV5-1 to TRBJ2-7; no reliable D call. Germline CDR1 and CDR2: SGHRS and YFSETQ. The V end was cut by 1 base, the J end by 0 bases, with 11 bases between. This CDR3 has 15 residues. CDR3 loop: CASSLSPESSYEQYF. In nucleotides, the CDR3 is TGCGCCAGCAGCTTGTCCCCGGAGAGCTCCTACGAGCAGTACTTC.

In DNA form, the CDR3 reads TGTGCCACCAGCCGAACCCGCGACACGGGGGGGTGGGCAGATACGCAGTATTTT. Translating it yields CATSRTRDTGGWADTQYF. V usage is TRBV15 and J usage is TRBJ2-3; 8 bases align to TRBD2. This CDR3 has 18 residues. V lost 5 bases, J lost 4 bases, and 17 bases stayed unmatched. Per germline, CDR1 LNHNV and CDR2 YYDKDF (reference sequence).

The chain is built from TRBV7-9 and TRBJ1-6; 9 bases map to TRBD1. The CDR3 spans 14 residues. The V and J ends lost 6 bases and 7 bases, in that order; junction bases with no gene match: 4. Germline V lookup: CDR1 SEHNR, CDR2 FQNEAQ (reference sequence). CDR3 in amino acids: CASSTGTGNSPLHF. CDR3 DNA sequence: TGTGCCAGCAGTACCGGGACAGGGAATTCACCCCTCCACTTT.

This chain uses TRBV18 with TRBJ2-1; D is undetermined. V was trimmed by 0 bases and J by 0 bases, leaving 9 bases between them. The CDR3 is 16 residues long. Germline assignment: CDR1 KGHSH and CDR2 LQKENI. The CDR3 reads CASSPPVLSSYNEQFF. The DNA for the CDR3 is TGTGCCAGCTCACCACCGGTCCTCAGCTCCTACAATGAGCAGTTCTTC. Filled out from reference TRBV18 and TRBJ2-1, the complete variable domain reads NAGVMQNPRHLVRRRGQEARLRCSPMKGHSHVYWYRQLPEEGLKFMVYLQKENIIDESGMPKERFSAEFPKEGPSILRIQQVVRGDSAAYFCASSPPVLSSYNEQFFGPGTRLTVL.

This clone has just a few counts. The V and J genes are TRBV11-1 and TRBJ1-1; the D is unclear. V lost 1 base, J lost 3 bases, and 0 bases lay in between. The V gene's germline CDR1 is SGHAT and CDR2 FQDESV (reference sequence). The CDR3 has 11 residues. CDR3 DNA sequence: TGTGCCAGCAGCTTAGACACTGAAGCTTTCTTT. Translated, it gives CASSLDTEAFF.

The rearrangement joins TRBV5-4 to TRBJ1-1; 9 bases are shared with TRBD1. Losses at the gene ends were 3 bases for V and 4 bases for J; bases not matched to a gene: 4. CDR3 size: 14 residues. In germline, CDR1 is SGHNT, CDR2 YYREEE (reference sequence). DNA for the CDR3: TGTGCCAGCAGCTGGGGGACAGGGTTCACTGAAGCTTTCTTT. This translates into CASSWGTGFTEAFF.

With respect to this clone: The sample holds other DNA sequences that translate to the same CDR3. The chain combines TRBV6-1 with TRBJ1-1; 8 bases fit TRBD1. CDR3 length: 15 amino acids. Germline V lookup: CDR1 MNHNS, CDR2 SASEGT. The trim removed 2 bases at V and 5 bases at J, leaving 7 bases unmatched. The CDR3: CASSERWRQGTEAFF. In nucleotides, the CDR3 is TGTGCCAGCAGTGAAAGATGGAGACAGGGGACTGAAGCTTTCTTT.

The rearrangement links TRBV7-9 to TRBJ2-7; 13 nucleotides line up with TRBD2. The CDR3 loop spans 14 amino acids. CDR1 and CDR2 from the germline V gene are SEHNR and FQNEAQ (reference sequence). The junction had 1 base not matched to a gene; V was cut back by 6 bases and J by 2 bases. CDR3 sequence: CASRTSGGTYEQYF. CDR3 DNA: TGTGCCAGCAGGACTAGCGGGGGGACCTACGAGCAGTACTTC.

This clone has just one count. This chain connects TRBV9 to TRBJ1-1; a possible D gene is TRBD1 (6 bases). This CDR3 is built from 14 residues. The V and J ends lost 4 bases and 0 bases respectively, with 10 bases between them. Per germline, CDR1 SGDLS and CDR2 YYNGEE. CDR3 sequence reads: CASSHGQLNTEAFF. CDR3 coding DNA: TGTGCCAGCAGCCATGGACAGCTGAACACTGAAGCTTTCTTT.